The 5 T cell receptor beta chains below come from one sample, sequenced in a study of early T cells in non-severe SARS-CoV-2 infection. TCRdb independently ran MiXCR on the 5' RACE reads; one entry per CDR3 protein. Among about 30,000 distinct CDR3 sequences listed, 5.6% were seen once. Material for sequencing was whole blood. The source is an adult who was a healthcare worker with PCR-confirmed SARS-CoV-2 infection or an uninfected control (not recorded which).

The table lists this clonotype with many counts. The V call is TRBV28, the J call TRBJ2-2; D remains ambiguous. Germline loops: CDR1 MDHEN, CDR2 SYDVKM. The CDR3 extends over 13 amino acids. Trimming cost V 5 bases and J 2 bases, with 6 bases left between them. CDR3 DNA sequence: TGTGCCAGCAGTCCTGACAACACCGGGGAGCTGTTTTTT. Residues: CASSPDNTGELFF.

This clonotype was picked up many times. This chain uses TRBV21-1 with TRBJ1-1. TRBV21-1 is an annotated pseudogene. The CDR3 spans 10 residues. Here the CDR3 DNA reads TGTGCCAGCAGGGGGTATGAAGCTTTCTTT. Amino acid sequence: CASRGYEAFF.

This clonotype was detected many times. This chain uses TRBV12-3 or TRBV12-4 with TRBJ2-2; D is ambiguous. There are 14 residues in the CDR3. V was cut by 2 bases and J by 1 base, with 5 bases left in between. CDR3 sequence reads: CASSLMRNTGELFF. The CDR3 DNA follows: TGTGCCAGCAGTTTAATGCGGAACACCGGGGAGCTGTTTTTT.

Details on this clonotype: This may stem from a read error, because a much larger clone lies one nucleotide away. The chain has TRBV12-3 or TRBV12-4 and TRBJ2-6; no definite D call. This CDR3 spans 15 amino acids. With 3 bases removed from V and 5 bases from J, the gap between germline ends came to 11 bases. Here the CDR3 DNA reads TGTGCCAGCAGTTTTTACAGTACCAGGGCCAACGTCCTGACTTTC. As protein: CASSFYSTRANVLTF.

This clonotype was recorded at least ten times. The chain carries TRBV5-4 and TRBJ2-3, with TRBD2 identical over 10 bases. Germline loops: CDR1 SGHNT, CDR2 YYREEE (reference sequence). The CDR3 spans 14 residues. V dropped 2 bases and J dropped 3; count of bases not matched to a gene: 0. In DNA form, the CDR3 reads TGTGCCAGCAGCTTAGCGGGGGGGACAGATACGCAGTATTTT. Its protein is CASSLAGGTDTQYF.